This TCR beta chain was found in a study of T cells in Graves' hyperthyroidism and ophthalmopathy. Regarding the study as a whole: By a 13 V-J model, ophthalmopathy was set apart from stable hyperthyroidism.

PBMCs were collected from an approximately 9.3 ml volume of fresh peripheral blood. V was trimmed by 3 bases and J by 4 bases, leaving 12 bases between them. CDR3 length equals 15 residues. Germline CDR1 and CDR2: SEHNR and FQNEAQ (reference sequence). Concerning this clonotype itself: Its antigen is as yet unknown.

Authors of the study amplified TCR beta CDR3 regions from RNA transcripts. HTBI primers drove first-round RT-PCR of the TCR CDR3. TCRdb passed the multiplex PCR reads through MiXCR, listing each CDR3 protein once. The sample shows fewer than 400,000 distinct CDR3 sequences, approximately 14% of them seen only once. This receptor was obtained from a woman between 18 and 29 years old with Graves' hyperthyroidism that later progressed to Graves' ophthalmopathy. J is TRBJ1-4 and V is TRBV7-9; tentatively, D is TRBD1 (5 bases). The sequencing input was blood. The CDR3, as DNA: TGTGCCAGCAGCTTGGACGGGGGGGATAATGAAAAACTGTTTTTT. Its protein product is CASSLDGGDNEKLFF.